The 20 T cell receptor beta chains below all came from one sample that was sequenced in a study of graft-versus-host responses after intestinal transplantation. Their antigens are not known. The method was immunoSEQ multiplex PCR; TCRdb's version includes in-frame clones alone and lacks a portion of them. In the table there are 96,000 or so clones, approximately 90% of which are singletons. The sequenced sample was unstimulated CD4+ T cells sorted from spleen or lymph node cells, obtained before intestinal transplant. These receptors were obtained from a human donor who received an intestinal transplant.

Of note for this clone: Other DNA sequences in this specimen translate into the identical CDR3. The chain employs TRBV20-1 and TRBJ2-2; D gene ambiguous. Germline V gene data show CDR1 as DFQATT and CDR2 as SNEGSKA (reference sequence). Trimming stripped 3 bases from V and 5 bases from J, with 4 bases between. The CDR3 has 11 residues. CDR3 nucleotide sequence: TGCAGTGCTAGGGCTACCGGGGAGCTGTTTTTT. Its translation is CSARATGELFF.

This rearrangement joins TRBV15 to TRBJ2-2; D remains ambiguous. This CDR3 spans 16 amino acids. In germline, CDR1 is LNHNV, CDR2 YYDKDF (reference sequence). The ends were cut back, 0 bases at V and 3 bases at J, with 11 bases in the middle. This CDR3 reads CATSRELQPYTGELFF. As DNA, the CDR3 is TGTGCCACCAGCAGAGAGCTACAGCCCTACACCGGGGAGCTGTTTTTT.

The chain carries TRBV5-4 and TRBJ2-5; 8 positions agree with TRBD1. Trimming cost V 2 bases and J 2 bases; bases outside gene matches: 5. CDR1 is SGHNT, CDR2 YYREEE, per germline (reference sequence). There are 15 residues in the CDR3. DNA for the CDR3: TGTGCCAGCAGCTTATCAGGGGGCTTTCAAGAGACCCAGTACTTC. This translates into CASSLSGGFQETQYF.

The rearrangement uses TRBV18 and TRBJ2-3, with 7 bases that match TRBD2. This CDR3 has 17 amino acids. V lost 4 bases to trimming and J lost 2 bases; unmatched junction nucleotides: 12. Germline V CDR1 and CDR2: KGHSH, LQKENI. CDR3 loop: CASSLSPGTTDTDTQYF. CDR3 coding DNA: TGTGCCAGCTCACTATCCCCGGGGACTACCGACACAGATACGCAGTATTTT. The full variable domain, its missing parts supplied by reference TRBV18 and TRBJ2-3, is NAGVMQNPRHLVRRRGQEARLRCSPMKGHSHVYWYRQLPEEGLKFMVYLQKENIIDESGMPKERFSAEFPKEGPSILRIQQVVRGDSAAYFCASSLSPGTTDTDTQYFGPGTRLTVL.

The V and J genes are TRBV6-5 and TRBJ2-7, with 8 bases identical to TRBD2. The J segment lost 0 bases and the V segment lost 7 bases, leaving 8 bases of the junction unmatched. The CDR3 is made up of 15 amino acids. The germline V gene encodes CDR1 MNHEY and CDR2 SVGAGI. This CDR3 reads CASTPGGVFSYEQYF. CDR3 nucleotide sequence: TGTGCCAGCACCCCGGGAGGGGTCTTCTCCTACGAGCAGTACTTC.

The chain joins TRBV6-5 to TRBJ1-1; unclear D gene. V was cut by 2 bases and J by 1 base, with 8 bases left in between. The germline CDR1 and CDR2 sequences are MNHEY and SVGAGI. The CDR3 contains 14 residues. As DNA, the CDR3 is TGTGCCAGCAGTTACCTAAGCTCGAACACTGAAGCTTTCTTT. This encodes CASSYLSSNTEAFF.

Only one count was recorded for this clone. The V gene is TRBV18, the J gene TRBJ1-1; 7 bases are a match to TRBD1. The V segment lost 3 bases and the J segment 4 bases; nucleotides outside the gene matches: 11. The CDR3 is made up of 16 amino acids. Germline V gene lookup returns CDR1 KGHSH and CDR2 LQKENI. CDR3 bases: TGTGCCAGCTCACCTGGGACAGATTCCATCGGCACTGAAGCTTTCTTT. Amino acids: CASSPGTDSIGTEAFF.

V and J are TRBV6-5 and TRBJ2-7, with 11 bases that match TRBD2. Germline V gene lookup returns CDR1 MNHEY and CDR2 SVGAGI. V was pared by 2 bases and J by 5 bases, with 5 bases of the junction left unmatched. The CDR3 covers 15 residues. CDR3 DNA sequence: TGTGCCAGCAGTTACAAACTAGCGGGGGCCCACGAGCAGTACTTC. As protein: CASSYKLAGAHEQYF.

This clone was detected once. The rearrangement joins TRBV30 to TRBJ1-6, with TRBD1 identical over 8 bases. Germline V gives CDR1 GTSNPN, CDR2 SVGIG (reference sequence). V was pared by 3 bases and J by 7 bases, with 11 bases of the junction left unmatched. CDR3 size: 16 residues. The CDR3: CAWSAPGQGGNSPLHF. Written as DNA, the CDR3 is TGTGCCTGGAGCGCGCCAGGACAGGGTGGGAATTCACCCCTCCACTTT.

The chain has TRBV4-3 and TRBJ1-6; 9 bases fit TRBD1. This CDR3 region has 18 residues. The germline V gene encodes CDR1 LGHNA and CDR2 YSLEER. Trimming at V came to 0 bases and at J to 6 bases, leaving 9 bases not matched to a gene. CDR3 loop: CASSQEVIGTGSNSPLHF. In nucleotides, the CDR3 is TGCGCCAGCAGCCAAGAAGTTATTGGGACAGGGAGTAATTCACCCCTCCACTTT.

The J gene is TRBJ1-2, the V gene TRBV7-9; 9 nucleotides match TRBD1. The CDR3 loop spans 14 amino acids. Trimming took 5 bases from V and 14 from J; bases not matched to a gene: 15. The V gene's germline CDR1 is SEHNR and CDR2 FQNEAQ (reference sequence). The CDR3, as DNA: TGTGCCAGCAGCCCCCCCGGGACAGGGTATATTTGGACCTTC. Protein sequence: CASSPPGTGYIWTF.

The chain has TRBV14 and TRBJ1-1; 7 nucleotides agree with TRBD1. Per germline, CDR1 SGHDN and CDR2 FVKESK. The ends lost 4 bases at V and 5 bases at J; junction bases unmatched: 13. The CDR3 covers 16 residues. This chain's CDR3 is CASSRSDRAIWTEAFF. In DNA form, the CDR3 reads TGTGCCAGCAGCCGATCAGACAGGGCCATCTGGACTGAAGCTTTCTTT.

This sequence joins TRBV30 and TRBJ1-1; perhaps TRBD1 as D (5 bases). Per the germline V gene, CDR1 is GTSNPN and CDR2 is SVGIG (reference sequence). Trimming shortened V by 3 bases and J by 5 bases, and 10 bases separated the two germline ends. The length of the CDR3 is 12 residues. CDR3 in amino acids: CAWSRAGTEAFF. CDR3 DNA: TGTGCCTGGAGCAGGGCCGGGACTGAAGCTTTCTTT.

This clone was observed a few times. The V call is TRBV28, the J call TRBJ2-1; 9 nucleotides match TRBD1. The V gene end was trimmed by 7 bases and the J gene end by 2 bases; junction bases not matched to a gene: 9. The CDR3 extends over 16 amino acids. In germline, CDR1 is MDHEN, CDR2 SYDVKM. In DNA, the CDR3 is TGTGCCAGCATCACCACTAGGACAGGGGCCTACAATGAGCAGTTCTTC. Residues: CASITTRTGAYNEQFF.

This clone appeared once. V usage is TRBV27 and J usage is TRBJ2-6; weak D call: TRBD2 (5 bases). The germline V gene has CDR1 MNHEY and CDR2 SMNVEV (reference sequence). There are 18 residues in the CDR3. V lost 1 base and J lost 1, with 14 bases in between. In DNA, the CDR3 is TGTGCCAGCAGTTTATGGGTCGAGAGGGCGTCTGGGGCCAACGTCCTGACTTTC. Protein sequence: CASSLWVERASGANVLTF.

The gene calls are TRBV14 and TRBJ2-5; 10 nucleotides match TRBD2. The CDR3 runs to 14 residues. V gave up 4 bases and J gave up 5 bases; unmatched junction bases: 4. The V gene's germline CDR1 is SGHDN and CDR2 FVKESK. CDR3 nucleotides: TGTGCCAGCAGCCTCGAGCGGGGGGGTGAGACCCAGTACTTC. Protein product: CASSLERGGETQYF.

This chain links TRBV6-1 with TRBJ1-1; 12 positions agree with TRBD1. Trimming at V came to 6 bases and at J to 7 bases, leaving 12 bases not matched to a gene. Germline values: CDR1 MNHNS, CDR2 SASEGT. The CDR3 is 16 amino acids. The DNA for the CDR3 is TGTGCCAGCAGCGAACCCGGGACAGGGGGCTATTTTGAAGCTTTCTTT. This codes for CASSEPGTGGYFEAFF.

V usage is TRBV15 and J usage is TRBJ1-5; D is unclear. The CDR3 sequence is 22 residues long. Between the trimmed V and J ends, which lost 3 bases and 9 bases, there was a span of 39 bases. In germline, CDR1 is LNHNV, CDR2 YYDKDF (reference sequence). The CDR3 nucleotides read TGTGCCACCAGCAGCCTGGGAGATAGCTCTTCCCGTACCAATCCCTGGTCCGCGCCCCAGCATTTT. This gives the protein CATSSLGDSSSRTNPWSAPQHF. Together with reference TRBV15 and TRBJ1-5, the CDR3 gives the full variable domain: DAMVIQNPRYQVTQFGKPVTLSCSQTLNHNVMYWYQQKSSQAPKLLFHYYDKDFNNEADTPDNFQSRRPNTSFCFLDIRSPGLGDTAMYLCATSSLGDSSSRTNPWSAPQHFGDGTRLSIL.

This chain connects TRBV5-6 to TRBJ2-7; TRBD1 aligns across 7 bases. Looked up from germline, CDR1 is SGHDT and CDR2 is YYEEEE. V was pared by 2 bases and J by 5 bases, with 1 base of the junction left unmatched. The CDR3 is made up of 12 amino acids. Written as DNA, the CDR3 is TGTGCCAGCAGCTTACAGGGGCACGAGCAGTACTTC. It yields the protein CASSLQGHEQYF.

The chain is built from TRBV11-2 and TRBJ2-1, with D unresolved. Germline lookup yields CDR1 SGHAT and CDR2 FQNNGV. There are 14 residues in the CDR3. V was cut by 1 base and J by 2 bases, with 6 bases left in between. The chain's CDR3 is CASSLGSPYNEQFF. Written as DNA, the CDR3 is TGTGCCAGCAGCTTAGGTTCTCCCTACAATGAGCAGTTCTTC.